This T cell receptor (beta chain) was identified during a study of T-cell memory formation after mild COVID-19. The study's findings and limits: In pre-infection memory, a portion of responding clones appeared, which suggested that cross-reactive memory joined. CD4+ bias marked clones expanding day 15 to 37, unlike balanced contracting clones.

With regard to this clonotype: Its matching antigen is unknown.

This CDR3 comprises 15 residues. V lost 0 bases, J lost 8 bases, and 15 bases lay in between. Germline V gene data show CDR1 as SGHDT and CDR2 as YYEEEE. Constant-segment-primed 5'RACE gave TCR alpha and TCR beta cDNA libraries with sample barcodes and UMIs. TCRdb re-analysed the 5' RACE reads in MiXCR, keeping a single row per CDR3 protein. The sample records around 470,000 distinct CDR3 sequences, 20% being singletons. The sequencing sample was made of PBMCs or a T cell subset sorted from them (not recorded which). The origin of this receptor is an adult woman who had mild COVID-19 (a few samples of this study predate the infection). Cell type and time point are not known. The V call is TRBV5-6, the J call TRBJ2-1, with D tentatively TRBD1 or TRBD2 (5 bases each). CDR3 protein: CASSLAPDGADEQFF. DNA of the CDR3: TGTGCCAGCAGCTTGGCTCCCGACGGGGCCGATGAGCAGTTCTTC.